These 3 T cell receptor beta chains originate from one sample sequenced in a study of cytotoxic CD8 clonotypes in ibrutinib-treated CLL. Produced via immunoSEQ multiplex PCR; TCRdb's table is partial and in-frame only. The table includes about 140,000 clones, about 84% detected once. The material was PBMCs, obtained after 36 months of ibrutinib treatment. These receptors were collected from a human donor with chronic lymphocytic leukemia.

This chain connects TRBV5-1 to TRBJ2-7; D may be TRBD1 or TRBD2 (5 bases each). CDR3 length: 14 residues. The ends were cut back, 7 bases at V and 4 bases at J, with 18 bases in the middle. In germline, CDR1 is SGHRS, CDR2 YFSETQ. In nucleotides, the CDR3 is TGCGCCAGCTTCCCCGGGACGGGCCCTTACGAGCAGTACTTC. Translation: CASFPGTGPYEQYF.

CDR3 loop: CASRPTGGRREQFF. As DNA, the CDR3 is TGTGCCAGCAGACCCACGGGGGGGCGACGGGAGCAGTTCTTC. The chain employs TRBV6-6 and TRBJ2-1, with 8 bases lining up with TRBD2. This CDR3 spans 14 amino acids. Germline-derived CDR1 and CDR2 are MNHNY and SVGAGI (reference sequence). The J segment lost 10 bases and the V segment lost 6 bases, leaving 11 bases of the junction unmatched.

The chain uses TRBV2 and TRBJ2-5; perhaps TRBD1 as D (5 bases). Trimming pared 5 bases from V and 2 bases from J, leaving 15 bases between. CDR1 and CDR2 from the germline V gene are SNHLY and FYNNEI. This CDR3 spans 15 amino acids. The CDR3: CASSLAGLKQETQYF. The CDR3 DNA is TGTGCCAGCAGTTTGGCAGGGCTAAAGCAAGAGACCCAGTACTTC.